One T cell receptor beta chain is described in this entry. PCR primers comprised 60 Vbeta and 13 Jbeta primers. Profiling relied on immunoSEQ multiplex PCR, and the TCRdb table lists in-frame clones only, not all of them. The listing contains almost 45,000 clones. The CDR3 is 16 residues long. With 5 bases clipped from V and 0 bases from J, the junction kept 5 bases outside the gene matches. The V gene's germline CDR1 is MNHEY and CDR2 SMNVEV (reference sequence). This entry is derived from a study of cytomegalovirus exposure and HLA in healthy donors. This clonotype originated in a male donor in good health and CMV-seronegative. Sequenced material: PBMCs. This rearrangement joins TRBV27 to TRBJ2-1; 9 bases align to TRBD2. Here the CDR3 DNA reads TGTGCCAGCAGTCCTAGCGGGGTGGGCTCCTACAATGAGCAGTTCTTC. Translating gives CASSPSGVGSYNEQFF.